This record looks at one T cell receptor beta chain sequence and its context. The antigen remains undetermined. The junction and the germline gene differ at one end; a read error may be behind it. The CDR3 totals 15 residues. Germline V gene sequence: CDR1 SNHLY, CDR2 FYNNEI. Measured with immunoSEQ multiplex PCR; TCRdb has only the in-frame clones, and not every one. The data show approximately 27,000 clones, roughly 80% seen once. The source of the sample is a study of STAT3 mutations in large granular lymphocyte leukemia. For the study at large: Over half of T-LGLL patients had one or more immunosuppressive regimens.

Study outcomes and limitations: Every T-LGLL patient had at least one immunodominant TCRbeta clonotype. Suggested: STAT3 mutation was not the ancestral event for these clonal expansions.

This TCR was recovered from a woman aged 45 to 65 with T-cell large granular lymphocyte leukemia. Some clones in this sample may be carry-over from other donors' samples. Sequenced material: peripheral blood mononuclear cells. The genes are TRBV2 and TRBJ1-1; possible D gene TRBD1, 6 bases. The chain's CDR3 is CASTQDRIRNNEAFF. The CDR3 DNA reads TGTGCCAGCACCCAAGACAGGATCCGCAACAATGAAGCTTTCTTT.